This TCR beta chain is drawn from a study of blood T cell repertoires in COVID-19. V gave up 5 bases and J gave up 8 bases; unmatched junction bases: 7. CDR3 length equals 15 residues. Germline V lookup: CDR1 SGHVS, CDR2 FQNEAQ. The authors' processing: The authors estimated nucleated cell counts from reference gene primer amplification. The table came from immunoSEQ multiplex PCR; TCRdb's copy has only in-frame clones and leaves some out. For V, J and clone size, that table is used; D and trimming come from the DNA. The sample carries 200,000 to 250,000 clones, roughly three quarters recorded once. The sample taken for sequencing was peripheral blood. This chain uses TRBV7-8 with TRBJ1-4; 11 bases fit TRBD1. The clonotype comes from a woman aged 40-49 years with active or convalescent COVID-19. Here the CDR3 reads CASSGGDRGYEKLFF. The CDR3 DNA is TGTGCCAGCAGCGGCGGGGACAGGGGGTACGAAAAACTGTTTTTT.